This is a list of T cell receptor beta chains from one sample in a study of blood T cells in healthy people across ages. A single record per CDR3 protein comes from TCRdb applying MiXCR to the 5' RACE reads. The sample contains approximately 700,000 distinct CDR3 sequences, 32% of which appear only once. The sequenced sample was blood. The receptors originated from a woman of 80 years or more in good health. Each CDR3 is given with its conserved first and last residue. Each record gives: J gene, V gene, clone size, D gene, CDR3 DNA, CDR3 protein. The D gene is left open where the match is weak. The size field is filled for only some rows; it gives once, few, many or a size class.

j_call: TRBJ1-2
v_call: TRBV5-1
clone_size: many
d_call: .
cdr3_nt: TGCGCCAGCAGCTCCGAACCAGAGCTTGTAGGCCGGTCGGGCTACACCTTC
cdr3_aa: CASSSEPELVGRSGYTF

j_call: TRBJ1-1
v_call: TRBV3-1
clone_size: few
d_call: TRBD1
cdr3_nt: TGTGCCAGTAGACAGGGGTTTGAAGCTTTCTTT
cdr3_aa: CASRQGFEAFF

j_call: TRBJ1-6
v_call: TRBV29-1
clone_size: .
d_call: TRBD1
cdr3_nt: TGCAGCGTGGCCGACAGGGGACGGTCACCCCTCCACTTT
cdr3_aa: CSVADRGRSPLHF

j_call: TRBJ1-3
v_call: TRBV6-5
clone_size: few
d_call: .
cdr3_nt: TGTGCCAGCAGTTACTCGGGGGGATTCGGAAACACCATATATTTT
cdr3_aa: CASSYSGGFGNTIYF

j_call: TRBJ2-3
v_call: TRBV6-5
clone_size: many
d_call: TRBD1
cdr3_nt: TGTGCCAGCAGCGCCGGGACAGGGCAGTATTTT
cdr3_aa: CASSAGTGQYF

j_call: TRBJ2-5
v_call: TRBV7-2
clone_size: .
d_call: TRBD2
cdr3_nt: TGTGCCAGCACTATGAGCGGGGGTATGAAGACCCAGTACTTC
cdr3_aa: CASTMSGGMKTQYF

j_call: TRBJ2-3
v_call: TRBV6-6
clone_size: .
d_call: .
cdr3_nt: TGTGCCAGCAGTAAGGCCCGGGGGCACGCAGATACGCAGTATTTT
cdr3_aa: CASSKARGHADTQYF

j_call: TRBJ2-1
v_call: TRBV20-1
clone_size: .
d_call: .
cdr3_nt: TGCAGTGCCTTGGGGGGGCAGTACAATGAGCAGTTCTTC
cdr3_aa: CSALGGQYNEQFF

j_call: TRBJ1-1
v_call: TRBV5-1
clone_size: many
d_call: .
cdr3_nt: TGCGCCAGCAGCTTGCGCGGCCGGACTAACACTGAAGCTTTCTTT
cdr3_aa: CASSLRGRTNTEAFF

j_call: TRBJ1-2
v_call: TRBV6-6
clone_size: many
d_call: .
cdr3_nt: TGTGCCAGCACCTACCTCACAGGGACGGACTATGGCTACACCTTC
cdr3_aa: CASTYLTGTDYGYTF

j_call: TRBJ1-1
v_call: TRBV4-1
clone_size: once
d_call: .
cdr3_nt: TGCGCCAGCAGCCAAGAAGGACTGGCAGAAGCTTTCTTT
cdr3_aa: CASSQEGLAEAFF

j_call: TRBJ2-3
v_call: TRBV24-1
clone_size: many
d_call: TRBD2
cdr3_nt: TGTGCCACCAGTGATTCCCCGTTAGCGGGGGAGGGCACAGATACGCAGTATTTT
cdr3_aa: CATSDSPLAGEGTDTQYF

j_call: TRBJ2-6
v_call: TRBV5-5
clone_size: .
d_call: .
cdr3_nt: TGTGCCAGCAGCGCTCACAGGAGCTTAAGCTCTGGGGCCAACGTCCTGACTTTC
cdr3_aa: CASSAHRSLSSGANVLTF

j_call: TRBJ2-5
v_call: TRBV28
clone_size: many
d_call: TRBD2
cdr3_nt: TGTGCCAGCAGTGCCCATGCTAGCGGGGCCCAAGAGACCCAGTACTTC
cdr3_aa: CASSAHASGAQETQYF

j_call: TRBJ1-2
v_call: TRBV10-3
clone_size: many
d_call: TRBD1
cdr3_nt: TGTGCCATCAGTGAGTCCTTCCCGGGACAGGGGGCGCGATATGGCTACACCTTC
cdr3_aa: CAISESFPGQGARYGYTF

j_call: TRBJ2-1
v_call: TRBV18
clone_size: .
d_call: .
cdr3_nt: TGTGCCAGCTCATTGAGGCAGGGGAAGGCCAATGGGCAGTTCTTC
cdr3_aa: CASSLRQGKANGQFF

j_call: TRBJ2-7
v_call: TRBV20-1
clone_size: .
d_call: .
cdr3_nt: TGCAGTGCTAGAGAACCGGCTAGAGGGCCCTACGAGCAGTACTTC
cdr3_aa: CSAREPARGPYEQYF

j_call: TRBJ1-5
v_call: TRBV2
clone_size: .
d_call: .
cdr3_nt: TGTGCCAGCAGTGAACAGAACATTAGCAATCAGCCCCAGCATTTT
cdr3_aa: CASSEQNISNQPQHF

j_call: TRBJ1-1
v_call: TRBV19
clone_size: few
d_call: .
cdr3_nt: TGTGCCAGTAGTATCGCTGTTGGGGCGGGCACTGAAGCTTTCTTT
cdr3_aa: CASSIAVGAGTEAFF

j_call: TRBJ2-1
v_call: TRBV10-3
clone_size: .
d_call: TRBD2
cdr3_nt: TGTGCCACGACTAGCACCGATGAGCAGTTCTTC
cdr3_aa: CATTSTDEQFF

j_call: TRBJ1-1
v_call: TRBV5-1
clone_size: few
d_call: TRBD1
cdr3_nt: TGCGCCAGCAGCCGACAGGGCCGAGGGGACACTGAAGCTTTCTTT
cdr3_aa: CASSRQGRGDTEAFF

j_call: TRBJ2-3
v_call: TRBV12-3/TRBV12-4
clone_size: .
d_call: .
cdr3_nt: TGTGCCAGCACATATGGAGGGGGAACAGATACGCAGTATTTT
cdr3_aa: CASTYGGGTDTQYF

j_call: TRBJ1-1
v_call: TRBV9
clone_size: .
d_call: TRBD1
cdr3_nt: TGTGCCAGCAGCGCCACTGGACAGGGTGACACTGAAGCTTTCTTT
cdr3_aa: CASSATGQGDTEAFF

j_call: TRBJ1-4
v_call: TRBV30
clone_size: few
d_call: .
cdr3_nt: TGTGCCTGGGGGACTGCCGAAAAACTGTTTTTT
cdr3_aa: CAWGTAEKLFF

j_call: TRBJ2-7
v_call: TRBV27
clone_size: .
d_call: TRBD2
cdr3_nt: TGTGCCAGCAGCAAAACTACTCCGGGACTAGCGGCCTACGAGCAGTACTTC
cdr3_aa: CASSKTTPGLAAYEQYF

j_call: TRBJ2-1
v_call: TRBV6-6
clone_size: .
d_call: TRBD2
cdr3_nt: TGTGCCAGCAGTCTAGCGGGAGGGAGCAATGAGCAGTTCTTC
cdr3_aa: CASSLAGGSNEQFF

j_call: TRBJ1-1
v_call: TRBV7-9
clone_size: many
d_call: TRBD1
cdr3_nt: TGTGCCAGCAGCCAGTCAGGGGGCGAAACTGAAGCTTTCTTT
cdr3_aa: CASSQSGGETEAFF

j_call: TRBJ1-2
v_call: TRBV6-1
clone_size: .
d_call: TRBD1
cdr3_nt: TGTGCCAGCAGTGATACAGGGGGCTTCTATGGCTACACCTTC
cdr3_aa: CASSDTGGFYGYTF

j_call: TRBJ2-5
v_call: TRBV5-1
clone_size: .
d_call: .
cdr3_nt: TGCGCCAGCAGCTGGATGGGGGGCCAAGAGACCCAGTACTTC
cdr3_aa: CASSWMGGQETQYF

j_call: TRBJ1-1
v_call: TRBV4-3
clone_size: many
d_call: .
cdr3_nt: TGCGCCAGCAGCCAAGCGGTGAACACTGAAGCTTTCTTT
cdr3_aa: CASSQAVNTEAFF

j_call: TRBJ2-7
v_call: TRBV5-1
clone_size: many
d_call: TRBD1
cdr3_nt: TGCGCCAGCAGCCTGGGACAGGGCCACGAGCAGTACTTC
cdr3_aa: CASSLGQGHEQYF

j_call: TRBJ2-5
v_call: TRBV2
clone_size: .
d_call: .
cdr3_nt: TGTGCCAGCACCTTCGGGGGGCTTCAAGAGACCCAGTACTTC
cdr3_aa: CASTFGGLQETQYF

j_call: TRBJ1-6
v_call: TRBV30
clone_size: many
d_call: .
cdr3_nt: TGTGCCTGGAGATCCCTGGGCTATAATTCACCCCTCCACTTT
cdr3_aa: CAWRSLGYNSPLHF

j_call: TRBJ1-6
v_call: TRBV30
clone_size: .
d_call: .
cdr3_nt: TGTGCCTGGAGAAAGGGGACGGGATTCGATAATTCACCCCTCCACTTT
cdr3_aa: CAWRKGTGFDNSPLHF

j_call: TRBJ2-3
v_call: TRBV5-6
clone_size: many
d_call: .
cdr3_nt: TGTGCCAGCAGCTTGGGCGGCGACGCATCAGATACGCAGTATTTT
cdr3_aa: CASSLGGDASDTQYF

j_call: TRBJ2-3
v_call: TRBV12-3/TRBV12-4
clone_size: once
d_call: TRBD2
cdr3_nt: TGTGCCTGCAGTTTAGGGACTAGAGGGGGGGTGGATGCGCAGTATTTT
cdr3_aa: CACSLGTRGGVDAQYF

j_call: TRBJ1-2
v_call: TRBV20-1
clone_size: many
d_call: .
cdr3_nt: TGCAGTGCACGCTCGGGACGGCTTAACTATGGCTACACCTTC
cdr3_aa: CSARSGRLNYGYTF

j_call: TRBJ1-2
v_call: TRBV9
clone_size: once
d_call: .
cdr3_nt: TGTGCCAGCAGCGAGCAGGGGTTAGCTAACTATGGCTACACCTTC
cdr3_aa: CASSEQGLANYGYTF

j_call: TRBJ2-2
v_call: TRBV12-3/TRBV12-4
clone_size: few
d_call: TRBD1
cdr3_nt: TGTGCCAGCCGGCCGGGACAGGGAACCGGGGAGCTGTTTTTT
cdr3_aa: CASRPGQGTGELFF

j_call: TRBJ2-3
v_call: TRBV19
clone_size: .
d_call: .
cdr3_nt: TGTGCCAGTAGTATAAGTCTGGGAAGACCCACAGATACGCAGTATTTT
cdr3_aa: CASSISLGRPTDTQYF

j_call: TRBJ2-5
v_call: TRBV24-1
clone_size: many
d_call: TRBD2
cdr3_nt: TGTGCCACCAGTGATCCCAGCGGGGGGCCTAAGTACCAAGAGACCCAGTACTTC
cdr3_aa: CATSDPSGGPKYQETQYF

j_call: TRBJ2-7
v_call: TRBV14
clone_size: few
d_call: .
cdr3_nt: TGTGCCAGCAGCCCCCGGAGTCGGGTTCCCAACGAGCAGTACTTC
cdr3_aa: CASSPRSRVPNEQYF

j_call: TRBJ2-1
v_call: TRBV7-9
clone_size: .
d_call: .
cdr3_nt: TGTGCCAGCAGCCTCCAGGATGGCTTATCCTACAATGAGCAGTTCTTC
cdr3_aa: CASSLQDGLSYNEQFF

j_call: TRBJ1-5
v_call: TRBV20-1
clone_size: many
d_call: .
cdr3_nt: TGCAGTGCTAGAGAGGGTGCAGGTCAGCCCCAGCATTTT
cdr3_aa: CSAREGAGQPQHF

j_call: TRBJ2-7
v_call: TRBV30
clone_size: many
d_call: .
cdr3_nt: TGTGCCTGGAGTCGACGGGACGAGCAGTACTTC
cdr3_aa: CAWSRRDEQYF

j_call: TRBJ1-1
v_call: TRBV5-6
clone_size: many
d_call: .
cdr3_nt: TGTGCCAGCAGCCCGGGGTACACTGAAGCTTTCTTT
cdr3_aa: CASSPGYTEAFF

j_call: TRBJ1-2
v_call: TRBV7-2
clone_size: many
d_call: .
cdr3_nt: TGTGCCAGCAGCTTAGTGGGGGGGGCCTATGGCTACACCTTC
cdr3_aa: CASSLVGGAYGYTF

j_call: TRBJ2-6
v_call: TRBV7-2
clone_size: many
d_call: .
cdr3_nt: TGTGCCAGCAGCTCGCGGGCCAACGTCCTGACTTTC
cdr3_aa: CASSSRANVLTF

j_call: TRBJ2-3
v_call: TRBV12-3/TRBV12-4
clone_size: few
d_call: .
cdr3_nt: TGTGCCACTAGTTGGGAGATAGGGGGGGACCAGGATACGCAGTATTTT
cdr3_aa: CATSWEIGGDQDTQYF

j_call: TRBJ2-1
v_call: TRBV15
clone_size: many
d_call: .
cdr3_nt: TGTGCCACCAGCAGAGCAAGGGACACGCCCAATGAGCAGTTCTTC
cdr3_aa: CATSRARDTPNEQFF

j_call: TRBJ1-1
v_call: TRBV7-9
clone_size: few
d_call: .
cdr3_nt: TGTGCCAGCAGCTTAAATCAGGGTAGCACTGAAGCTTTCTTT
cdr3_aa: CASSLNQGSTEAFF

j_call: TRBJ2-2
v_call: TRBV10-3
clone_size: .
d_call: TRBD2
cdr3_nt: TGTGCCATCAGTGATCTACTAGCGGGGGAGGGCACCGGGGAGCTGTTTTTT
cdr3_aa: CAISDLLAGEGTGELFF

j_call: TRBJ2-2
v_call: TRBV9
clone_size: .
d_call: TRBD2
cdr3_nt: TGTGCCAGCGGCGTAGACCGGGGGGGAGGCACCGGGGAGCTGTTTTTT
cdr3_aa: CASGVDRGGGTGELFF

j_call: TRBJ2-5
v_call: TRBV5-1
clone_size: many
d_call: TRBD2
cdr3_nt: TGCGCCAGCAGCTTGGGAGGACTAGCGGGGGGGCAAGAGACCCAGTACTTC
cdr3_aa: CASSLGGLAGGQETQYF

j_call: TRBJ2-5
v_call: TRBV5-6
clone_size: .
d_call: .
cdr3_nt: TGTGCCAGCAGCCAAAGGAGGTATGCCAGACAAGCGACCCAGTACTTC
cdr3_aa: CASSQRRYARQATQYF